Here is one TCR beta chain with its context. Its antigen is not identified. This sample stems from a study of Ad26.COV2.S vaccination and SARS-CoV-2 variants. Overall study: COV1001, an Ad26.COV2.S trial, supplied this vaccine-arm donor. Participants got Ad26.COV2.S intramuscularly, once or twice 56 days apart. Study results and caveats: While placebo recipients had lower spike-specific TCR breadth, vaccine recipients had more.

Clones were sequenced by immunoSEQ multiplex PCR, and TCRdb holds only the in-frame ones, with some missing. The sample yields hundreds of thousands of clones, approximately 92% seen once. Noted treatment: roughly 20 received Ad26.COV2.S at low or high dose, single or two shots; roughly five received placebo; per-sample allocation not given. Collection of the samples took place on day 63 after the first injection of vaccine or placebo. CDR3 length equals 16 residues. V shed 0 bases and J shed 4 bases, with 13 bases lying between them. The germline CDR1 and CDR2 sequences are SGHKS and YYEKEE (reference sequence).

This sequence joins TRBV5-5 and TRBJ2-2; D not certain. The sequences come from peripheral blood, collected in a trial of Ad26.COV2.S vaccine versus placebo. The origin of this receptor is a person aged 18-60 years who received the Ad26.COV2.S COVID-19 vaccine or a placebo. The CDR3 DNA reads TGTGCCAGCAGCTTGGCGGGCCCTATCGGCACCGGGGAGCTGTTTTTT. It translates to CASSLAGPIGTGELFF.